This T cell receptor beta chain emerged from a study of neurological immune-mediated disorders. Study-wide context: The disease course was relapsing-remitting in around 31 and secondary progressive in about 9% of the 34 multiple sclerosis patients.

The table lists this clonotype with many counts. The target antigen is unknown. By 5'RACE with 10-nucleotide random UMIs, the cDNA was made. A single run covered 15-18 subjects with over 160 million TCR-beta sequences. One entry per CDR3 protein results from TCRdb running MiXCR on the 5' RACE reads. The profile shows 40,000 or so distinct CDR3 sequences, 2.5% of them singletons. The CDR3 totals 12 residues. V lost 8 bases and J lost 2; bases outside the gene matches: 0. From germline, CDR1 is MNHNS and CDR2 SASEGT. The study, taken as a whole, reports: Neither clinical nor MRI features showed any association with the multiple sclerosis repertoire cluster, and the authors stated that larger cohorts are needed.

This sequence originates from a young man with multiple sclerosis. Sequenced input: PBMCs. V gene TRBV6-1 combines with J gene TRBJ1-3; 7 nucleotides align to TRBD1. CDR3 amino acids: CASGQAGNTIYF. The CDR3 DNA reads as TGTGCCAGCGGACAGGCTGGAAACACCATATATTTT.